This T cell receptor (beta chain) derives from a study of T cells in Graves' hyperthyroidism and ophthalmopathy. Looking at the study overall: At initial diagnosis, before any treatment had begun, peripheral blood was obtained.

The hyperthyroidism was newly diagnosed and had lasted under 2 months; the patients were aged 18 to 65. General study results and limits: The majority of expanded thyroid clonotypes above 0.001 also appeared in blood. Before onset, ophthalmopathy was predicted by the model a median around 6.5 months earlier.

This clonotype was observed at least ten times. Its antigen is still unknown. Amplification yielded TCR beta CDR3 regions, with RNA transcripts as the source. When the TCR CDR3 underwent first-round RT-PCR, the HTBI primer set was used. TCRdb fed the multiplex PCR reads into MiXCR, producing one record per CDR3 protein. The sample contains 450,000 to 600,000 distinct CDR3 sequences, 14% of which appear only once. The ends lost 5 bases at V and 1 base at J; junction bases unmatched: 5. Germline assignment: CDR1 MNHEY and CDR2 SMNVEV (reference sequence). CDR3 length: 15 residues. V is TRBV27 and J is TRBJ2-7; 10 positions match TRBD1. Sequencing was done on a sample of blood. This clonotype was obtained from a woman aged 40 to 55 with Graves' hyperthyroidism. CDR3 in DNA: TGTGCCAGCAGTATCCGGGACAGGGGTTCCTACGAGCAGTACTTC. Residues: CASSIRDRGSYEQYF.